The 19 T cell receptor beta chains below come from one sample, sequenced in a study of blood T cell repertoires in COVID-19. Only in-frame clones appear in the TCRdb table, and some are missing; sequencing was by immunoSEQ multiplex PCR. The table lists about 80,000 clones, 70% to 90% of them singletons. The sequenced sample consisted of peripheral blood. The receptors were sampled from a man between 65 and 79 years old with acute or convalescent COVID-19.

The sample holds a few counts of this clone. The rearrangement joins TRBV19 to TRBJ1-5, with a weak D call TRBD1 (6 bases). Per the germline V gene, CDR1 is LNHDA and CDR2 is SQIVND (reference sequence). The CDR3 extends over 15 amino acids. V was pared by 6 bases and J by 9 bases, with 21 bases between. CDR3 loop: CASSQGPRYGSPQHF. CDR3 nucleotide sequence: TGTGCCAGTAGCCAGGGGCCGCGATACGGGTCGCCCCAGCATTTT.

The gene calls are TRBV19 and TRBJ1-2; D unresolved. The germline V and J ends were trimmed by 2 bases and 4 bases, with 5 bases remaining between them. CDR1 and CDR2 (germline): LNHDA, SQIVND (reference sequence). The CDR3 sequence is 12 residues long. Here the CDR3 DNA reads TGTGCCAGTAGTATACAGGCCTATGGCTACACCTTC. Amino acids: CASSIQAYGYTF.

This clone was observed a handful of times. J is TRBJ2-7 and V is TRBV28; 11 bases match TRBD1. V shed 5 bases and J 9 bases; nucleotides not matched to a gene: 9. This CDR3 is 14 amino acids long. CDR1 and CDR2 from the germline V gene are MDHEN and SYDVKM. The CDR3 here is CASSRPAGTGGQYF. In DNA, the CDR3 is TGTGCCAGCAGTCGCCCCGCCGGGACAGGGGGGCAGTACTTC. The full variable domain, in which reference TRBV28 and TRBJ2-7 provide the parts outside the CDR3, is DVKVTQSSRYLVKRTGEKVFLECVQDMDHENMFWYRQDPGLGLRLIYFSYDVKMKEKGDIPEGYSVSREKKERFSLILESASTNQTSMYLCASSRPAGTGGQYFGPGTRLTVT.

This chain uses TRBV19 with TRBJ1-6, with a possible D match to TRBD1 (6 bases). This CDR3 has 13 amino acids. The V gene's germline CDR1 is LNHDA and CDR2 SQIVND (reference sequence). CDR3 bases: TGTGCGACAAGCTCACAGGGAAGGACACCCCTCCACTTT. This translates into CATSSQGRTPLHF.

This clone was seen only once. The chain couples TRBV5-4 to TRBJ2-5; a weak D match, TRBD2 (6 bases). V lost 0 bases, J lost 5 bases, and 14 bases lay in between. The CDR3 has 15 amino acids. CDR1 is SGHNT, CDR2 YYREEE, per germline (reference sequence). The CDR3 is CASSLVGGPRETQYF. CDR3 DNA: TGTGCCAGCAGCTTGGTAGGAGGGCCCCGGGAGACCCAGTACTTC.

The gene calls are TRBV28 and TRBJ1-5; TRBD1 matches 11 bases. Germline V gives CDR1 MDHEN, CDR2 SYDVKM. This CDR3 spans 14 amino acids. V shed 6 bases, J shed 7 bases, and the junction held 5 bases outside the gene matches. DNA of the CDR3: TGTGCCAGCAGGGGACAGGGGGGAGTGCAGCCCCAGCATTTT. Residues: CASRGQGGVQPQHF.

This chain links TRBV11-2 with TRBJ2-2, with D possibly TRBD2 on 6 matching bases. This CDR3 contains 15 residues. V shed 1 base and J shed 0 bases, with 6 bases lying between them. Germline loops: CDR1 SGHAT, CDR2 FQNNGV. CDR3 region: CASSLAGANTGELFF. The DNA of the CDR3 is TGTGCCAGCAGCTTAGCGGGAGCGAACACCGGGGAGCTGTTTTTT. The whole variable domain, remainder taken from reference TRBV11-2 and TRBJ2-2, is EAGVAQSPRYKIIEKRQSVAFWCNPISGHATLYWYQQILGQGPKLLIQFQNNGVVDDSQLPKDRFSAERLKGVDSTLKIQPAKLEDSAVYLCASSLAGANTGELFFGEGSRLTVL.

The chain combines TRBV28 with TRBJ1-6, with 7 bases identical to TRBD1. The junction had 15 bases not matched to a gene; V was cut back by 5 bases and J by 8 bases. This CDR3 is built from 17 residues. The germline gives CDR1 MDHEN, CDR2 SYDVKM. The CDR3 DNA reads as TGTGCCAGCAGTCTCAGGCTGGGACAGAGGGTTCATTCACCCCTCCACTTT. Translation gives CASSLRLGQRVHSPLHF.

The chain links TRBV2 to TRBJ2-1; 9 nucleotides agree with TRBD2. This CDR3 comprises 16 residues. V gave up 3 bases and J gave up 6 bases; unmatched junction bases: 9. Germline CDR1 SNHLY, CDR2 FYNNEI. In DNA form, the CDR3 reads TGTGCCAGCAGTGATTTGGGCGGGGGGGCAGGCAATGAGCAGTTCTTC. This encodes CASSDLGGGAGNEQFF.

V is TRBV6-5 and J is TRBJ2-1; D unclear. The length of the CDR3 is 15 residues. Germline V gene lookup returns CDR1 MNHEY and CDR2 SVGAGI. V was shortened by 7 bases and J by 9 bases, with 22 bases between the two germline ends. The CDR3 protein is CASTILRLGSVEQFF. For the CDR3, the DNA is TGTGCCAGCACCATATTGAGACTCGGTTCCGTTGAGCAGTTCTTC.

J is TRBJ1-4 and V is TRBV19; D might be TRBD1 (5 bases). V gave up 6 bases and J gave up 10 bases, with 12 bases separating them. Germline values: CDR1 LNHDA, CDR2 SQIVND (reference sequence). The CDR3 covers 12 residues. The CDR3 DNA sequence: TGTGCCAGTAGCCCCGGGGGGGGAAAACTGTTTTTT. It is translated as CASSPGGGKLFF.

The rearrangement uses TRBV5-6 and TRBJ2-5, with D tentatively TRBD2 (5 bases). The V and J ends lost 0 bases and 4 bases respectively, with 13 bases between them. The germline V gene encodes CDR1 SGHDT and CDR2 YYEEEE. This CDR3 contains 15 residues. CDR3 sequence: CASSLARGSGETQYF. CDR3 DNA sequence: TGTGCCAGCAGCTTGGCCCGGGGTTCGGGAGAGACCCAGTACTTC.

This chain uses TRBV6-5 with TRBJ2-2, with TRBD1 identical over 7 bases. The CDR3 totals 14 residues. Per germline, CDR1 MNHEY and CDR2 SVGAGI. The V gene end was trimmed by 6 bases and the J gene end by 7 bases; junction bases not matched to a gene: 8. The CDR3 bases are TGTGCCAGCAGGCTCGACAGGGTCGGCGGGGAGCTGTTTTTT. As protein: CASRLDRVGGELFF.

The rearrangement uses TRBV28 and TRBJ1-2, with D unclear. The germline V and J ends were trimmed by 3 bases and 3 bases, with 14 bases remaining between them. Germline V gives CDR1 MDHEN, CDR2 SYDVKM. The CDR3 runs to 15 residues. The CDR3: CASSFPLGTDYGYTF. CDR3 coding DNA: TGTGCCAGCAGTTTCCCCCTCGGAACAGACTATGGCTACACCTTC.

The V call is TRBV28, the J call TRBJ1-2, with TRBD1 as a possible D gene (5 bases). With 3 bases removed from V and 5 bases from J, the gap between germline ends came to 13 bases. Germline V gene sequence: CDR1 MDHEN, CDR2 SYDVKM. The CDR3 has 14 residues. CDR3 loop: CASSLSGTYYGYTF. In DNA, the CDR3 is TGTGCCAGCAGTTTGTCCGGGACTTATTATGGCTACACCTTC.

This chain connects TRBV19 to TRBJ1-2; D remains unclear. There are 17 residues in the CDR3. Germline-derived CDR1 and CDR2 are LNHDA and SQIVND (reference sequence). Trimming removed 1 base at V and 8 bases at J, with 23 bases between. The CDR3 protein is CASSIAAAGGVFWGYTF. CDR3 DNA: TGTGCCAGTAGTATAGCGGCGGCAGGAGGCGTGTTTTGGGGCTACACCTTC.

This chain uses TRBV3-1 (or the pseudogene TRBV3-2) with TRBJ2-7, with TRBD1 matching 8 bases. The CDR3 has 15 residues. CDR1 is LGHDT and CDR2 is YNNKEL in the germline V gene (reference sequence). J lost 3 bases, V lost 5 bases, and 9 bases had no gene match. The CDR3 here is CASSFVGQGHYEQYF. The CDR3 DNA follows: TGTGCCAGCAGCTTTGTAGGACAGGGCCACTACGAGCAGTACTTC.

The chain employs TRBV11-2 and TRBJ2-1; no clear D gene. Germline loops: CDR1 SGHAT, CDR2 FQNNGV. V was clipped by 1 base and J by 4 bases, with 14 bases between them. The CDR3 has 16 residues. CDR3 in DNA: TGTGCCAGCAGCTTAGGCCAGGCCACACCTTACAATGAGCAGTTCTTC. It translates to CASSLGQATPYNEQFF.

V and J are TRBV3-1 (or the pseudogene TRBV3-2) and TRBJ1-1; D may be TRBD1 (5 bases). The V gene lost 0 bases and the J gene lost 2 bases, with 7 bases spanning the gap. CDR1 is LGHDT, CDR2 YNNKEL, per germline (reference sequence). CDR3 length equals 14 residues. The CDR3 region has the DNA TGTGCCAGCAGCCAAGAGACAGAAAACACTGAAGCTTTCTTT. Translated, it gives CASSQETENTEAFF.